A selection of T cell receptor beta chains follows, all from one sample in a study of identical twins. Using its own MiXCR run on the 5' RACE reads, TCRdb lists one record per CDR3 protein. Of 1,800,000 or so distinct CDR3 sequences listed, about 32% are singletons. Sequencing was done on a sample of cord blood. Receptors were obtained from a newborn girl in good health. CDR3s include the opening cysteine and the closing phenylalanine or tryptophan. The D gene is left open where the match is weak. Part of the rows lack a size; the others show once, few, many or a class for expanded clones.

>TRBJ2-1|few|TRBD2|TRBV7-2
TGTGCCAGCAGCTCATTCGGACTAGCCCTCTCCTACAATGAGCAGTTCTTC
CASSSFGLALSYNEQFF
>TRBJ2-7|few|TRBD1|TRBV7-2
TGTGCCAGCAGCTTATTGTTCCGACAGGGGAATGAGCAGTACTTC
CASSLLFRQGNEQYF
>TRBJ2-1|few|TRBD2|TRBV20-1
TGCAGTGCTAGATCGGCTAGCGGGAGGAATGAGCAGTTCTTC
CSARSASGRNEQFF
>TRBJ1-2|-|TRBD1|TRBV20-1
TGCAGTGCCCTGGACAGGGGAAACCATGGCTACACCTTC
CSALDRGNHGYTF
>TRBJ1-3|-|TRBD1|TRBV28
TGTGCCAGCAGTTTGGGACAGGAGCCCTCTGACACCATATATTTT
CASSLGQEPSDTIYF
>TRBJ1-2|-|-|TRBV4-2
TGTGCCAGCAGCCAAGGCGACGTCTGGGGGCCCCCCAACTATGGCTACACCTTC
CASSQGDVWGPPNYGYTF
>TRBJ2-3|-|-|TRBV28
TGTGCCAGCACCCTTGGGGACACAAGCACAGATACGCAGTATTTT
CASTLGDTSTDTQYF
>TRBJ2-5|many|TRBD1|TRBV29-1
TGCAGCGTCCTGTCAGGGGGCCAAGAGACCCAGTACTTC
CSVLSGGQETQYF
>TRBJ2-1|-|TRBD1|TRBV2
TGTGCCAGCAGTGATGTGGGACAGGGTTTGAATGAGCAGTTCTTC
CASSDVGQGLNEQFF
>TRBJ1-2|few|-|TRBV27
TGTGCCAGCAGGGGGGGTTACTATGGCTACACCTTC
CASRGGYYGYTF
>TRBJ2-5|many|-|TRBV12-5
TGTGCTAGTGGTTTGACAGGAGAGACCCAGTACTTC
CASGLTGETQYF
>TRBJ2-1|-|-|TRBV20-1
TGCAGTGCTAGAAACCCCGTGAAGCGGAACAATGAGCAGTTCTTC
CSARNPVKRNNEQFF
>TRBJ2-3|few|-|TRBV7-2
TGTGCCAGCAGCCCCCAAGCGTGGGGCACAGATACGCAGTATTTT
CASSPQAWGTDTQYF
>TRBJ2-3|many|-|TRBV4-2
TGTGCCAGCAGCCAATCCCTGATAGATACGCAGTATTTT
CASSQSLIDTQYF
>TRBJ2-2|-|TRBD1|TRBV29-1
TGCAGCGTTGAACGTGACAGGGGATTCACCGGGGAGCTGTTTTTT
CSVERDRGFTGELFF
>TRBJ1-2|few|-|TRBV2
TGTGCCAGCAGGCAGGTTTTTGGCTACACCTTC
CASRQVFGYTF
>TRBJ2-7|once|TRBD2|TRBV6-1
TGTGCCAGCAGTGAGGGGGGGAGTCGAAATGAGCAGTACTTC
CASSEGGSRNEQYF
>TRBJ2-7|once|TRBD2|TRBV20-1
TGCAGTGCCGGGACTAGCGGGGGGACATCCTACAATGAGCAGTACTTC
CSAGTSGGTSYNEQYF
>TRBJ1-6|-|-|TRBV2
TGTGCCAGCAGTGGCAGGGGCTCCTATAATTCACCCCTCCACTTT
CASSGRGSYNSPLHF
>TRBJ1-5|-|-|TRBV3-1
TGTGCCAGCAGCCAAGATTACTTGGGCCCCTACGGAGGGCCCCAGCATTTT
CASSQDYLGPYGGPQHF
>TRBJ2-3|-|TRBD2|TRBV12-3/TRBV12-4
TGTGCCAGCAGCTCCAAAGGGACTAGCGGGGGGGGCACAGATACGCAGTATTTT
CASSSKGTSGGGTDTQYF
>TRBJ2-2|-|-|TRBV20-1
TGCAGTGCTAGAGATGCGGGATGGACCGGGGAGCTGTTTTTT
CSARDAGWTGELFF
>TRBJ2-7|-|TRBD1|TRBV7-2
TGTGCCAGCAGCATGGGACAGGTGCTCTCCTACGAGCAGTACTTC
CASSMGQVLSYEQYF
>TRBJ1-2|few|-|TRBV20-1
TGCAGTGCTAGTACGGTCTATGGCTACACCTTC
CSASTVYGYTF
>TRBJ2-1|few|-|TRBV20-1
TGCAGTGCTTCCCGGTGGGCCACCTACAATGAGCAGTTCTTC
CSASRWATYNEQFF
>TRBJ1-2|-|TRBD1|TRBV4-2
TGTGCCAGCAGCCCAGCCCGTAGACAGGGCCACACCTTC
CASSPARRQGHTF
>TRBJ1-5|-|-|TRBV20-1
TGCAGTGCTAGGGGGGGGGTTAGCAATCAGCCCCAGCATTTT
CSARGGVSNQPQHF
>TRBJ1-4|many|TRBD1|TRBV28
TGCGCCAGCAGCTTGGCCGGGACAGGACGTGAAAAACTGTTTTTT
CASSLAGTGREKLFF
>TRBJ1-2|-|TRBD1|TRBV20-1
TGCAGTGCTAGCGCTCGGACAGGGTGGACTAACTATGGCTACACCTTC
CSASARTGWTNYGYTF
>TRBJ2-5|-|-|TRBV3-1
TGTGCCAGCAGCCGTAATAGCGCAAAGACCCAGTACTTC
CASSRNSAKTQYF
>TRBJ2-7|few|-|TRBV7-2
TGTGCCAGCAGCTTTGAGCGATACAATGAGCAGTACTTC
CASSFERYNEQYF
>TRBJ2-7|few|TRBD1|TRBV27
TGTGCCAGCAGTTTATTATGGGACAGGGGCTACGAGCAGTACTTC
CASSLLWDRGYEQYF
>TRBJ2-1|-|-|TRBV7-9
TGTGCCAGCAGCCAACCGAATTTGAGGGATGAGCAGTTCTTC
CASSQPNLRDEQFF
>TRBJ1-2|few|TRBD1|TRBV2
TGTGCCAGCACCTCCAGGACAGGGGGATATGGCTACACCTTC
CASTSRTGGYGYTF
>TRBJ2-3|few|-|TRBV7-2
TGTGCCAGCAGCTTAAGACTTATCACAGATACGCAGTATTTT
CASSLRLITDTQYF
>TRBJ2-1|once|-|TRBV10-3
TGTGCCATCAGTGATCCCGGGGGCGCAGACAATGAGCAGTTCTTC
CAISDPGGADNEQFF
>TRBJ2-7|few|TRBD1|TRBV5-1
TGCGCCAGCAGCGAAGGGGACAGGAATGAGCAGTACTTC
CASSEGDRNEQYF
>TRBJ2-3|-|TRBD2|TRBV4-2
TGTGCCAGCGGCCAAGGTTTCGCGGGGGTAGATACGCAGTATTTT
CASGQGFAGVDTQYF
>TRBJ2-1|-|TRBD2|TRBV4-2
TGTGCCAGCAGCCCGGAGGTGCTAGCGGGTGGATATGAGCAGTTCTTC
CASSPEVLAGGYEQFF
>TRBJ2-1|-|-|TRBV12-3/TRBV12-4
TGTGCCAGCAGTTTAGAGGCGTCCCCCCGAGCTCAAGGGCAGTTCTTC
CASSLEASPRAQGQFF
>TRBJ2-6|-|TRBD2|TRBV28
TGTGCCAGCGGGGCGACTAGCGGCCTCTCTGGGGCCAACGTCCTGACTTTC
CASGATSGLSGANVLTF
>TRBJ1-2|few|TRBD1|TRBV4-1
TGCGCCAGCAGCCATGGGACAGGAGGCTACACCTTC
CASSHGTGGYTF
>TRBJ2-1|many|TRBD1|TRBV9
TGTGCCAGCAGCGTAGGTAAGACAGGGAACAATGAGCAGTTCTTC
CASSVGKTGNNEQFF